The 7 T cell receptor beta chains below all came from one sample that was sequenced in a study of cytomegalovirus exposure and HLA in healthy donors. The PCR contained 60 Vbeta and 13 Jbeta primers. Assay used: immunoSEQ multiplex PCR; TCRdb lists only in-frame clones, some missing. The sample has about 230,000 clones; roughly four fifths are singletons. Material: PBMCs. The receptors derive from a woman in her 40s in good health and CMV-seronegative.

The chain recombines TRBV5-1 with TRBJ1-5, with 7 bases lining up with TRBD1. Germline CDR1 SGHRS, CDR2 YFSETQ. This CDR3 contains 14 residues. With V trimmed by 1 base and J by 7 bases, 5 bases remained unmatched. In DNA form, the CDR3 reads TGCGCCAGCAGCTTGATCCAGGGGGGACAGCCCCAGCATTTT. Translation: CASSLIQGGQPQHF. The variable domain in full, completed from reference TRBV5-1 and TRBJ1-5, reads KAGVTQTPRYLIKTRGQQVTLSCSPISGHRSVSWYQQTPGQGLQFLFEYFSETQRNKGNFPGRFSGRQFSNSRSEMNVSTLELGDSALYLCASSLIQGGQPQHFGDGTRLSIL.

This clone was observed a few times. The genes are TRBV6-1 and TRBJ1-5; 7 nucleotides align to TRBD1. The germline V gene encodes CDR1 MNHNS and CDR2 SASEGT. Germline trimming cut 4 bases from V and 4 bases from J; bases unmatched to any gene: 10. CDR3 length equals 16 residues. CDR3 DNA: TGTGCCAGCAGTGCTAACAGGGGATTTGGGAATCAGCCCCAGCATTTT. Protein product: CASSANRGFGNQPQHF.

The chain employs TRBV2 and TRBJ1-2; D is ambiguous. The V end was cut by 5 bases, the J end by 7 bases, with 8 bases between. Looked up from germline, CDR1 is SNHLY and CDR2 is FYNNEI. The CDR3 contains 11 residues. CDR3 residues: CASSSSGGYTF. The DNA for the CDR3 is TGTGCCAGCAGTAGCTCCGGTGGCTACACCTTC.

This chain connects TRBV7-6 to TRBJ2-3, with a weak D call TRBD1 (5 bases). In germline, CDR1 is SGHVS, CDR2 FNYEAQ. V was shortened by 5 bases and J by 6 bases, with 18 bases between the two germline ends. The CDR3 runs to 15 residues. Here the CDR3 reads CASSLRTSVVDTQYF. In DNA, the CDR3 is TGTGCCAGCAGCCTCAGGACATCCGTCGTGGATACGCAGTATTTT.

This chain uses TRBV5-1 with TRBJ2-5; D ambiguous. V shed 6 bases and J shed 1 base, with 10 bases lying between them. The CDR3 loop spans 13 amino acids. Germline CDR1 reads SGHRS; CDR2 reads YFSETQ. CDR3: CASNVQSQETQYF. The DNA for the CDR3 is TGCGCCAGCAATGTACAGAGCCAAGAGACCCAGTACTTC.

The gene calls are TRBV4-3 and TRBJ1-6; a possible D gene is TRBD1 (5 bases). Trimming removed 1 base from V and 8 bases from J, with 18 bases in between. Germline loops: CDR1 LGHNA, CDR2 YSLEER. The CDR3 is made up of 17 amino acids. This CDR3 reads CASSQGRGELADSPLHF. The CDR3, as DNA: TGCGCCAGCAGCCAAGGACGGGGCGAGTTAGCGGATTCACCCCTCCACTTT.

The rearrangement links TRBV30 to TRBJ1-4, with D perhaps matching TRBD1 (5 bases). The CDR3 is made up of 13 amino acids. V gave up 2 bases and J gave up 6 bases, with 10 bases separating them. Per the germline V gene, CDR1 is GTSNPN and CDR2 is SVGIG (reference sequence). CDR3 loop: CAWSFGTYEKLFF. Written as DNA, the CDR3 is TGTGCCTGGAGTTTTGGGACTTATGAAAAACTGTTTTTT. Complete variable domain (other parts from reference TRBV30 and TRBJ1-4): SQTIHQWPATLVQPVGSPLSLECTVEGTSNPNLYWYRQAAGRGLQLLFYSVGIGQISSEVPQNLSASRPQDRQFILSSKKLLLSDSGFYLCAWSFGTYEKLFFGSGTQLSVL.